The T cell receptor (beta chain) described here comes from a study of control samples from healthy donors and cancer patients. Notes on this clone: The germline gene is not matched at one end of the junction; a read error may be the cause.

Per the germline V gene, CDR1 is LNHNV and CDR2 is YYDKDF (reference sequence). The CDR3 covers 14 residues. TCRdb keeps only in-frame clones here, not all; method: immunoSEQ multiplex PCR. The table includes tens of thousands of clones, 70% to 90% detected once. The chain carries TRBV15 and TRBJ1-2, with 9 bases identical to TRBD1. The TCR sequence derives from a woman aged 55-75 years with head and neck cancer. Sequencing was performed on PBMCs. The CDR3 protein is CATSGDRGDYGYTF. CDR3 in DNA: TGTGCCACCAGCGGAGACAGGGGGGACTATGGCTACACCTTC.